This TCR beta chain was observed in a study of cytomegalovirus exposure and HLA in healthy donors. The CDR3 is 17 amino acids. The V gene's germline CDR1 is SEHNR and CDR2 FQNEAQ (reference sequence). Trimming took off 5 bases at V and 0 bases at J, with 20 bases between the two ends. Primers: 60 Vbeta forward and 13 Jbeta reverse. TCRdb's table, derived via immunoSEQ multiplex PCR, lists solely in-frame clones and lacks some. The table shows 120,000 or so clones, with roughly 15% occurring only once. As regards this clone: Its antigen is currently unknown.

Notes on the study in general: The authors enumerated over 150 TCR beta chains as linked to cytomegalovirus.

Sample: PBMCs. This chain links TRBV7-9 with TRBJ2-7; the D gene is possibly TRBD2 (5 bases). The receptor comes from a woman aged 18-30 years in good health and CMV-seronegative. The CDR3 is CASSMAGGTRSSYEQYF. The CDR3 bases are TGTGCCAGCAGCATGGCCGGAGGAACCCGGAGCTCCTACGAGCAGTACTTC.